Listed here are 20 T cell receptor beta chains from one sample, sequenced in a study of human T cells and chemical hapten exposure. Time point given: patch test 3, about 24 weeks after DPC sensitization. Treatment: therapeutic diphenylcyclopropenone sensitization with weekly scalp DPC. TCRdb recomputed calls from the RACE reads with MiXCR, one row per CDR3 protein. The data show over 70,000 distinct CDR3 sequences, with about a tenth seen just once and about 1% held by the top ten. The sequenced sample was whole blood, obtained in connection with sensitization to the hapten diphenylcyclopropenone (DPC). Receptor source: a woman younger than 45 with alopecia areata. Some clones in this sample may be carry-over from other donors' samples.

This clonotype was seen repeatedly, ten times or more. CDR3 DNA sequence: TGTGCCAGCAGAAGGAGGAAACAAGGGGTAACCGGGGAGCTGTTTTTT. Its protein is CASRRRKQGVTGELFF. The rearrangement joins TRBV27 to TRBJ2-2; D assignment may be TRBD1 or TRBD2 (5 bases each). CDR1 MNHEY and CDR2 SMNVEV come from the germline V gene (reference sequence). CDR3 size: 16 residues. V was pared by 6 bases and J by 5 bases, with 19 bases between.

This chain joins TRBV20-1 and TRBJ1-5, with a possible D match to TRBD1 (5 bases). Trimming took 1 base from V and 6 from J, leaving 16 bases between them. CDR1 is DFQATT and CDR2 is SNEGSKA in the germline V gene (reference sequence). The CDR3 contains 15 residues. This CDR3 is CSARVPWGASQPQHF. CDR3 DNA: TGCAGTGCTAGAGTTCCATGGGGCGCATCTCAGCCCCAGCATTTT.

At least ten counts were recorded for this clonotype. The rearrangement links TRBV5-5 to TRBJ1-6, with D hard to call. The CDR3 covers 13 residues. Trimming left V 2 bases short and J 5 bases short, with 5 bases between. Germline V lookup: CDR1 SGHKS, CDR2 YYEKEE (reference sequence). The CDR3 is CASSFGDNSPLHF. For the CDR3, the DNA is TGTGCCAGCAGCTTCGGGGATAATTCACCCCTCCACTTT. The entire variable domain, with the rest obtained from reference TRBV5-5 and TRBJ1-6, is as follows: DAGVTQSPTHLIKTRGQQVTLRCSPISGHKSVSWYQQVLGQGPQFIFQYYEKEERGRGNFPDRFSARQFPNYSSELNVNALLLGDSALYLCASSFGDNSPLHFGNGTRLTVT.

This clonotype was recorded many times. This sequence joins TRBV24-1 and TRBJ2-3; a weak D match, TRBD2 (6 bases). V lost 0 bases to trimming and J lost 2 bases, with 11 bases between them. The CDR3 totals 16 residues. Germline V lookup: CDR1 KGHDR, CDR2 SFDVKD. The CDR3 protein is CATSDLSGPTTDTQYF. CDR3 sequence (DNA): TGTGCCACCAGTGATTTGAGCGGGCCCACCACAGATACGCAGTATTTT.

There are many counts of this clonotype. The chain is built from TRBV3-1 and TRBJ2-2; D is unclear. The CDR3 has 12 residues. Trimming took off 8 bases at V and 4 bases at J, with 8 bases between the two ends. Germline V lookup: CDR1 LGHDT, CDR2 YNNKEL (reference sequence). This CDR3 reads CASGQITGELFF. CDR3 in DNA: TGTGCCAGCGGGCAAATCACCGGGGAGCTGTTTTTT.

This clonotype was picked up many times. The rearrangement uses TRBV7-2 and TRBJ2-7; tentatively, D is TRBD2 (6 bases). The CDR3 extends over 15 amino acids. Germline V gene data show CDR1 as SGHTA and CDR2 as FQGNSA. Trimming shortened V by 0 bases and J by 0 bases, and 9 bases separated the two germline ends. CDR3 bases: TGTGCCAGCAGCTTAGCGGGAGGTCCCTCCTACGAGCAGTACTTC. Translation: CASSLAGGPSYEQYF.

This clonotype has a count of ten or more. This sequence joins TRBV19 and TRBJ1-5; a weak D match, TRBD1 (5 bases). The CDR3 totals 13 residues. Deletions cut 3 bases from V and 4 bases from J, with 7 bases between. The V gene's germline CDR1 is LNHDA and CDR2 SQIVND (reference sequence). The CDR3 nucleotides read TGTGCCAGTAGTATTGGGGGGAATCAGCCCCAGCATTTT. Protein sequence: CASSIGGNQPQHF.

This clonotype showed up many times. This chain joins TRBV7-9 and TRBJ2-5, with 9 bases aligning to TRBD1. Germline CDR1 SEHNR, CDR2 FQNEAQ (reference sequence). The CDR3 loop spans 15 amino acids. After removal of 5 bases from V and 1 base from J, the junction contained 5 bases not matched to a gene. The CDR3 DNA reads TGTGCCAGCAGCCCAGACAGGGGGACCCAAGAGACCCAGTACTTC. Protein product: CASSPDRGTQETQYF.

This clonotype was counted many times. The chain recombines TRBV4-2 with TRBJ1-1; the D gene is possibly TRBD1 (5 bases). Germline assignment: CDR1 LGHNA and CDR2 YNFKEQ. The V end was cut by 2 bases, the J end by 5 bases, with 12 bases between. The CDR3 is made up of 14 amino acids. The CDR3 protein is CASSQPFTGTEAFF. For the CDR3, the DNA is TGTGCCAGCAGCCAACCCTTCACAGGAACTGAAGCTTTCTTT.

There are many counts of this clonotype. J is TRBJ2-7 and V is TRBV6-4, with 8 positions matching TRBD1. The length of the CDR3 is 13 residues. V was pared by 8 bases and J by 6 bases, with 9 bases of the junction left unmatched. CDR1 is MRHNA and CDR2 is SNTAGT in the germline V gene. For the CDR3, the DNA is TGTGCCAGCTGGACAGGGCCCTATTGCGAGCAGTACGTC. Translated: CASWTGPYCEQYV.

The genes are TRBV28 and TRBJ2-2; tentatively, D is TRBD2 (5 bases). Germline CDR1 is MDHEN and CDR2 is SYDVKM. Deletions cut 5 bases from V and 3 bases from J, with 7 bases between. CDR3 length equals 13 residues. The CDR3 reads CASSRDDTGELFF. The CDR3 DNA is TGTGCCAGCAGTCGGGATGACACCGGGGAGCTGTTTTTT.

This clonotype showed up just a few times. CDR3 nucleotide sequence: TGTGCCTGGTCAAGGGACAGGACCCAACGTGGCTACACCTTC. Translating it yields CAWSRDRTQRGYTF. V and J are TRBV30 and TRBJ1-2, with 8 bases lining up with TRBD1. With 5 bases clipped from V and 7 bases from J, the junction kept 12 bases outside the gene matches. The CDR3 runs 14 residues. CDR1 is GTSNPN, CDR2 SVGIG, per germline (reference sequence).

This clonotype was detected many times. The rearrangement uses TRBV28 and TRBJ2-7, with a tentative D call TRBD1 (6 bases). The CDR3 is 12 amino acids. V lost 8 bases and J 7 bases, leaving 15 bases between the germline ends. CDR1 is MDHEN, CDR2 SYDVKM, per germline. As DNA, the CDR3 is TGTGCCAGCCGGGACAACGAGAGGGAGCAGTACGTC. Its translation is CASRDNEREQYV.

This clonotype was observed many times. The rearrangement joins TRBV6-2 or TRBV6-3 to TRBJ1-5; D perhaps matches TRBD1 (5 bases). CDR3 size: 15 residues. Germline V gives CDR1 MNHEY, CDR2 SVGEGT. Deletions cut 7 bases from V and 8 bases from J, with 21 bases between. The CDR3 is CASTEYEGPTKPQHF. The CDR3 DNA is TGTGCCAGCACCGAGTATGAGGGACCAACAAAGCCCCAGCATTTT.

The genes are TRBV10-3 and TRBJ1-1; D not resolved. Germline V gives CDR1 ENHRY, CDR2 SYGVKD. The V gene lost 1 base and the J gene lost 8 bases, with 5 bases spanning the gap. This CDR3 is built from 11 residues. CDR3 in amino acids: CAISEFGEAFF. The CDR3 region has the DNA TGTGCCATCAGTGAGTTTGGGGAAGCTTTCTTT.

V usage is TRBV6-2 or TRBV6-3 and J usage is TRBJ2-1; D unclear. V lost 10 bases and J 7 bases, leaving 17 bases between the germline ends. From germline, CDR1 is MNHEY and CDR2 SVGEGT. The CDR3 loop spans 13 amino acids. The CDR3 loop reads CATAPEQMNEQFF. CDR3 sequence (DNA): TGTGCCACCGCGCCCGAGCAGATGAATGAGCAGTTCTTC.

This clonotype was seen many times. This chain uses TRBV5-1 with TRBJ2-3, with D tentatively TRBD1 (6 bases). The germline V and J ends were trimmed by 5 bases and 0 bases, with 13 bases remaining between them. The CDR3 loop spans 15 amino acids. Looked up from germline, CDR1 is SGHRS and CDR2 is YFSETQ. The CDR3 loop reads CASRDGDTSTDTQYF. CDR3 DNA sequence: TGCGCCAGCAGGGATGGGGACACCAGCACAGATACGCAGTATTTT. Full variable domain (rest looked up from reference TRBV5-1 and TRBJ2-3): KAGVTQTPRYLIKTRGQQVTLSCSPISGHRSVSWYQQTPGQGLQFLFEYFSETQRNKGNFPGRFSGRQFSNSRSEMNVSTLELGDSALYLCASRDGDTSTDTQYFGPGTRLTVL.

This clonotype was detected ten times or more. This CDR3 reads CASALGSKQYF. DNA for the CDR3: TGTGCCAGCGCGCTAGGGTCGAAGCAGTACTTC. The chain recombines TRBV6-5 with TRBJ2-7; D remains unclear. Germline lookup yields CDR1 MNHEY and CDR2 SVGAGI. Trimming removed 8 bases at V and 8 bases at J, with 13 bases between. This CDR3 is built from 11 residues.

The chain recombines TRBV28 with TRBJ1-5; perhaps TRBD1 as D (5 bases). Germline assignment: CDR1 MDHEN and CDR2 SYDVKM. The V end lost 6 bases, the J end lost 4 bases, and 10 bases lay between the germline ends. The CDR3 contains 13 residues. The CDR3 sequence: CASRQGANQPQHF. As DNA, the CDR3 is TGTGCCAGCAGGCAAGGGGCTAATCAGCCCCAGCATTTT.

The chain links TRBV6-5 to TRBJ2-7; no clear D gene. This CDR3 region has 13 residues. Trimming left V 2 bases short and J 5 bases short, with 10 bases between. The germline V gene has CDR1 MNHEY and CDR2 SVGAGI. The CDR3 DNA follows: TGTGCCAGCAGTTACCAATGGGGAAACGAGCAGTACTTC. Residues: CASSYQWGNEQYF.